Each of the 10 T cell receptor beta chains below was sequenced from the same sample in a study of T cell clonality in common variable immunodeficiency. Study-wide points: Common variable immunodeficiency TCR beta sequences reportedly had fewer deletions and N-nucleotide insertions.

The assay was immunoSEQ multiplex PCR, and TCRdb's table has in-frame clones only and misses some. Captured here are more than 20,000 clones, none seen once; the top ten comprise nearly 25%. No cognate antigen is known for these TCRs. The sequenced material came from peripheral blood mononuclear cells. All receptors come from a human donor with common variable immunodeficiency.

As for this clone: The read terminates 3 residues before the CDR3 end, so the remaining end is supplied by the germline J gene. The V and J genes are TRBV13 and TRBJ1-5; possibly TRBD1 for D (5 bases). Trimming removed 5 bases at V and 1 base at J, with 12 bases between. The CDR3 has 15 residues. Germline V lookup: CDR1 PRHDT, CDR2 FYEKMQ (reference sequence). Partial CDR3 DNA: TGTGCCAGCAGCGAACGGGGGGTGAGCAATCAGCCC. It specifies CASSERGVSNQP. The complete CDR3 protein is CASSERGVSNQPQHF.

This clone was counted many times. Coverage ceases 3 residues before the CDR3 finishes, and the germline J gene fills in the end. The rearrangement joins TRBV20-1 to TRBJ1-6; 8 bases align to TRBD1. The germline gives CDR1 DFQATT, CDR2 SNEGSKA (reference sequence). J lost 4 bases, V lost 6 bases, and 5 bases had no gene match. The CDR3 totals 14 residues. CDR3 loop: CSARTGLYNSPLHF. Incomplete CDR3 DNA: TGCAGTGCGAGGACAGGGCTTTATAATTCACCC.

This clone showed up many times. The read ends 3 residues before the CDR3 terminus; that terminus is restored from the germline J gene. This chain joins TRBV14 and TRBJ2-3; the D is unclear. The CDR3 sequence is 15 residues long. The V end lost 0 bases, the J end lost 0 bases, and 7 bases lay between the germline ends. Germline V gene data show CDR1 as SGHDN and CDR2 as FVKESK. The CDR3 protein is CASSQEQKSTDTQYF. CDR3 DNA, as far as it was read: TGTGCCAGCAGCCAAGAACAAAAGAGCACAGATACG.

The table lists this clone with many counts. The CDR3 is cut off 3 residues early in the read; its end comes from the germline J gene. J is TRBJ1-1 and V is TRBV2; a weak D match, TRBD1 (5 bases). Germline CDR1 is SNHLY and CDR2 is FYNNEI. There are 14 residues in the CDR3. Trimming removed 5 bases from V and 5 bases from J, with 15 bases in between. This CDR3 is CASSHQEGRTEAFF. CDR3 DNA (partial): TGTGCCAGCAGTCACCAGGAGGGGAGAACTGAA.

This clone was recorded many times. The read terminates 3 residues ahead of where the CDR3 ends, so the germline J gene completes it. The V and J genes are TRBV7-2 and TRBJ2-4; maybe TRBD1 (6 bases). CDR3 size: 13 residues. Germline CDR1 reads SGHTA; CDR2 reads FQGNSA. V dropped 7 bases and J dropped 7 bases, with 14 bases sitting between them. CDR3 bases read: TGTGCCAGCAAACAGGGCCCGGAGAACATT. It is translated as CASKQGPENI. The full-length CDR3 reads as CASKQGPENIQYF.

This clone was recorded a few times. From the germline J gene comes the end of the CDR3, since the read stops 3 residues before it. This chain joins TRBV2 and TRBJ2-7, with TRBD1 identical over 7 bases. The ends lost 8 bases at V and 6 bases at J; junction bases unmatched: 13. This CDR3 has 14 residues. Germline CDR1 is SNHLY and CDR2 is FYNNEI. CDR3 DNA, as far as it was read: TGTGCCAGCCAGAGGGGGCGGTCCAGTATCGAG. Encoded protein: CASQRGRSSIE. The full-length CDR3 reads as CASQRGRSSIEQYF.

This clone showed up many times. The CDR3 end falls 3 residues outside the read, so it is completed with the germline J gene. The chain recombines TRBV7-2 with TRBJ2-7; D is unresolved. V was trimmed by 5 bases and J by 0 bases, leaving 8 bases between them. This CDR3 contains 13 residues. Germline-derived CDR1 and CDR2 are SGHTA and FQGNSA. This CDR3 reads CASSPPTSYEQYF. Partial CDR3 DNA: TGTGCCAGCAGCCCACCTACCTCCTACGAG.

Ten or more counts support this clone. The read terminates 3 residues before the CDR3 end, so the remaining end is supplied by the germline J gene. This rearrangement joins TRBV7-6 to TRBJ2-3; D remains unclear. Germline loops: CDR1 SGHVS, CDR2 FNYEAQ. The V and J ends lost 2 bases and 5 bases respectively, with 14 bases between them. The CDR3 totals 15 residues. The CDR3 bases that were read are TGTGCCAGCAGCTTATTTCCAGGTCTGAGAGATACG. This codes for CASSLFPGLRDT. The CDR3 in its entirety is CASSLFPGLRDTQYF.

Details on this clone: Read sequence stops 3 residues before the CDR3 end, and the germline J gene provides the missing end. The V call is TRBV10-2, the J call TRBJ2-7, with D tentatively TRBD2 (5 bases). The CDR3 is 17 residues long. Looked up from germline, CDR1 is WSHSY and CDR2 is SAAADI. Trimming stripped 4 bases from V and 0 bases from J, with 19 bases between. Incomplete CDR3 DNA: TGCGCCAGCAGTGTGTCCCCCACCAGGAGGAGCTCCTACGAG. Translation gives CASSVSPTRRSSYE. The CDR3 in full is CASSVSPTRRSSYEQYF.

CDR3 amino acids: CASSGRLADETQYF. Partial CDR3 DNA: TGCGCCAGCAGCGGAAGACTAGCGGACGAGACC. The chain carries TRBV5-1 and TRBJ2-5; TRBD2 matches 9 bases. With the read ending 3 residues before the CDR3 end, the germline J gene is used to fill in that end. CDR1 and CDR2 from the germline V gene are SGHRS and YFSETQ. The CDR3 is 14 residues long. The ends lost 4 bases at V and 5 bases at J; junction bases unmatched: 6.